Each of the 4 T cell receptor beta chains below was sequenced from the same sample in a study of blood T cells in healthy people across ages. The second PCR ran about 6 to 12 cycles with a sample-barcoded 5' primer and J-beta primers. Each CDR3 protein gets one entry after TCRdb re-called the 5' RACE reads with MiXCR. The table includes hundreds of thousands of distinct CDR3 sequences, about 50% detected once. Sequencing was done on a sample of blood. These receptors were collected from a woman older than 75 in good health.

This clonotype was recorded many times. V usage is TRBV5-5 and J usage is TRBJ2-7, with 8 bases identical to TRBD1. This CDR3 has 15 amino acids. Germline-derived CDR1 and CDR2 are SGHKS and YYEKEE (reference sequence). V was clipped by 4 bases and J by 1 base; unmatched bases: 7. The CDR3 loop reads CASSPTGQVSYEQYF. CDR3 in DNA: TGTGCCAGCAGCCCCACGGGACAGGTTTCCTACGAGCAGTACTTC.

The rearrangement joins TRBV7-9 to TRBJ2-5; the D gene could be TRBD1 or TRBD2 (6 bases each). Trimming removed 4 bases at V and 1 base at J, with 16 bases between. Germline V CDR1 and CDR2: SEHNR, FQNEAQ (reference sequence). CDR3 length: 16 residues. The CDR3 coding sequence is TGTGCCAGCAGCTACAGAGGGGGGTTGATCCAAGAGACCCAGTACTTC. Translated: CASSYRGGLIQETQYF.

This clonotype showed up just a few times. The chain employs TRBV5-8 and TRBJ2-7, with TRBD1 identical over 8 bases. The germline gives CDR1 SGHTS, CDR2 YDEGEE. This CDR3 has 14 residues. V was pared by 6 bases and J by 3 bases, with 8 bases of the junction left unmatched. The CDR3 region has the DNA TGTGCCAGCACCGACAGGGGTGATGTCTACGAGCAGTACTTC. This sequence encodes CASTDRGDVYEQYF.

This clonotype was detected once. A much larger clone differs by one base, so this may be a read error. The gene calls are TRBV10-3 and TRBJ2-5; 10 nucleotides align to TRBD2. Trimming at V came to 0 bases and at J to 11 bases, leaving 12 bases not matched to a gene. The CDR3 is made up of 16 amino acids. The V gene's germline CDR1 is ENHRY and CDR2 SYGVKD. This CDR3 is CAISESRSGGANEQYF. DNA of the CDR3: TGTGCCATCAGTGAGTCGAGGAGCGGGGGGGCGAATGAGCAGTACTTC.